The TCR beta chain described here comes from a study of beta chain features in type 1 diabetes. Expressed TCRB transcripts were sequenced after all isolated RNA was converted to cDNA. An average of roughly 4 million reads was obtained for naive, central memory and regulatory T cell samples. TCRdb's table, derived via immunoSEQ multiplex PCR, lists solely in-frame clones and lacks some. The sample shows 300,000 to 400,000 clones, around an eighth of them seen only once. Findings of the study overall: A greater similarity of naive, central memory and Treg TCRB repertoires was seen among patients than among healthy donors. TCRB CDR3 length was moderately but significantly reduced in all four CD4+ subsets of Type 1 diabetes patients.

This clone was counted only a few times. The target antigen is unknown. The material sequenced was naive CD4+ T cells from blood. The receptor was derived from a woman aged 18 to 35 with type 1 diabetes.

In DNA, the CDR3 is TGTGCCAGCAGGGGGCCGGTCAATGAGCAGTTCTTC. Encoded protein: CASRGPVNEQFF. The chain combines TRBV6-5 with TRBJ2-1; D is perhaps TRBD1 (5 bases). Trimming shortened V by 6 bases and J by 6 bases, and 9 bases separated the two germline ends. The germline CDR1 and CDR2 sequences are MNHEY and SVGAGI. This CDR3 has 12 amino acids.